This T cell receptor (beta chain) derives from a study of radiation and T cells in renal cell carcinoma. General study results and limits: Sampling covered only around 1 g of each tumor. From baseline, blood top tumor clonotypes peaked at 2 weeks post-radiation. No pretreatment tumor biopsies were available for baseline clonotypes.

Here immunoSEQ multiplex PCR was the method, and the copy in TCRdb shows in-frame clones only, minus some. Among approximately 21,000 clones, 40% to 55% were seen once, and the ten largest hold 16%. This clone was observed a handful of times. What it binds is unknown. The CDR3 contains 10 residues. Germline V gives CDR1 DFQATT, CDR2 SNEGSKA (reference sequence). Treatment here: 15 Gy SBRT to primary tumor, nephrectomy 4 weeks later. The V gene is TRBV20-1, the J gene TRBJ1-1, with TRBD1 matching 7 bases. Sequencing used tumor tissue, obtained from a patient whose treatment included radiotherapy and nephrectomy. The origin of this receptor is a woman in her fifties or sixties with renal cell carcinoma. CDR3 DNA sequence: TGCAGCGCAGGGGGCACTGAAGCTTTCTTT. As protein: CSAGGTEAFF.